These 9 T cell receptor beta chains share one sample of origin, sequenced in a study of T cell responses to AZD1222 COVID-19 vaccine. The protocol was immunoSEQ multiplex PCR, while the TCRdb copy is restricted to in-frame clones and leaves out a portion. The table has some 110,000 clones, roughly 88% seen once. Specimen: peripheral blood, collected on day 0 of AZD1222 vaccination. The source of these receptors is an adult in good health.

The chain is built from TRBV12-3 or TRBV12-4 and TRBJ1-2; D gene uncertain. V was shortened by 3 bases and J by 8 bases, with 13 bases between the two germline ends. This CDR3 is built from 13 residues. The CDR3 here is CASSFGEGGGYTF. The CDR3 DNA is TGTGCCAGCAGTTTCGGGGAGGGTGGAGGCTACACCTTC.

This chain joins TRBV6-5 and TRBJ2-1, with 8 bases aligning to TRBD1. The trim removed 3 bases at V and 5 bases at J, leaving 9 bases unmatched. The CDR3 totals 16 residues. CDR1 and CDR2 (germline): MNHEY, SVGAGI. The DNA of the CDR3 is TGTGCCAGCAGTTATCTCTGGACAGGGCATGACAATGAGCAGTTCTTC. Residues: CASSYLWTGHDNEQFF.

The J gene is TRBJ2-1, the V gene TRBV5-1, with TRBD1 matching 7 bases. The CDR3 is 16 amino acids. Germline assignment: CDR1 SGHRS and CDR2 YFSETQ. After removal of 0 bases from V and 0 bases from J, the junction contained 3 bases not matched to a gene. In DNA, the CDR3 is TGCGCCAGCAGCTTGGACAGGGGATTCTCCTACAATGAGCAGTTCTTC. This encodes CASSLDRGFSYNEQFF.

This clone is a singleton in its sample. This sequence joins TRBV3-1 (or the pseudogene TRBV3-2) and TRBJ1-5; no firm D call. The CDR3 runs 15 residues. The germline V and J ends were trimmed by 6 bases and 2 bases, with 14 bases remaining between them. The germline V gene encodes CDR1 LGHDT and CDR2 YNNKEL (reference sequence). CDR3 sequence: CASSLGPWGNQPQHF. CDR3 coding DNA: TGTGCCAGCAGTCTTGGGCCATGGGGCAATCAGCCCCAGCATTTT.

This chain joins TRBV10-3 and TRBJ2-3; 10 nucleotides agree with TRBD2. The length of the CDR3 is 13 residues. Germline CDR1 ENHRY, CDR2 SYGVKD. Unmatched junction bases numbered 4, after V lost 9 bases and J lost 4 bases. The CDR3 coding sequence is TGTGCCATAGCGGGGGGGCCGGCAGATACGCAGTATTTT. Its protein is CAIAGGPADTQYF.

The chain has TRBV5-5 and TRBJ1-2; the D is unclear. The CDR3 spans 15 residues. V shed 0 bases and J shed 0 bases, with 9 bases lying between them. Germline V gives CDR1 SGHKS, CDR2 YYEKEE (reference sequence). In DNA form, the CDR3 reads TGTGCCAGCAGCTTGGGGGGAAGAACTAACTATGGCTACACCTTC. Protein: CASSLGGRTNYGYTF. Full variable domain (remainder filled in from reference TRBV5-5 and TRBJ1-2): DAGVTQSPTHLIKTRGQQVTLRCSPISGHKSVSWYQQVLGQGPQFIFQYYEKEERGRGNFPDRFSARQFPNYSSELNVNALLLGDSALYLCASSLGGRTNYGYTFGSGTRLTVV.

This chain links TRBV5-6 with TRBJ2-5; 8 bases map to TRBD1. Looked up from germline, CDR1 is SGHDT and CDR2 is YYEEEE. The ends lost 3 bases at V and 5 bases at J; junction bases unmatched: 6. The CDR3 has 14 residues. The CDR3 nucleotides read TGTGCCAGCAGCTCGGGACAGGACAAGGAGACCCAGTACTTC. Protein sequence: CASSSGQDKETQYF.

This sequence joins TRBV4-1 and TRBJ2-1; 9 bases are a match to TRBD2. CDR1 MGHRA and CDR2 YSYEKL come from the germline V gene. The CDR3 has 14 amino acids. Trimming took 2 bases from V and 9 from J; bases not matched to a gene: 5. CDR3 DNA: TGCGCCAGCAGCCAAATAGCGGGGGAAGGTGAGCAGTTCTTC. Amino acid sequence: CASSQIAGEGEQFF.

This CDR3 is CASSSPVGSGIGYEQFF. CDR3 coding DNA: TGTGCCAGCAGTTCGCCCGTAGGAAGCGGGATCGGGTATGAGCAGTTCTTC. J is TRBJ2-1 and V is TRBV28; 7 bases map to TRBD2. The junction had 17 bases not matched to a gene; V was cut back by 4 bases and J by 8 bases. CDR3 size: 17 residues. The germline V gene encodes CDR1 MDHEN and CDR2 SYDVKM.